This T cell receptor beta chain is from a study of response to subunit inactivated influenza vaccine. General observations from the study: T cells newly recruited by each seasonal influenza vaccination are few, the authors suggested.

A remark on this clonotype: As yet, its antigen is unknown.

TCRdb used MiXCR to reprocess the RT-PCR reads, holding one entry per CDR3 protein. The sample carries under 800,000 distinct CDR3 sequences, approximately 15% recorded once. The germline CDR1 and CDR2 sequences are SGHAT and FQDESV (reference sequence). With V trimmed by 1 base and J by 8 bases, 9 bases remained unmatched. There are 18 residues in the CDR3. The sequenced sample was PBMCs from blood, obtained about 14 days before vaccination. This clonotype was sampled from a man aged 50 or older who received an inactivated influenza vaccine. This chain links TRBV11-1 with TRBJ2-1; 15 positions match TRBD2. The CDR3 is CASSLEGLAGGPTDEQFF. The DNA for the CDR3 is TGTGCCAGCAGCTTAGAGGGACTAGCGGGGGGACCTACCGATGAGCAGTTCTTC. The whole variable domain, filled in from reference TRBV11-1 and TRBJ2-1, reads EAEVAQSPRYKITEKSQAVAFWCDPISGHATLYWYRQILGQGPELLVQFQDESVVDDSQLPKDRFSAERLKGVDSTLKIQPAELGDSAMYLCASSLEGLAGGPTDEQFFGPGTRLTVL.